This TCR beta chain was obtained from a study of cytomegalovirus exposure and HLA in healthy donors. Notes on the study in general: Excluded: some indistinguishable V segments such as TRBV6-2 and TRBV6-3.

Regarding this clone: Its target is unknown.

The study ran its PCR with 60 Vbeta and 13 Jbeta primers. Data came from immunoSEQ multiplex PCR; TCRdb stores just in-frame clones and leaves some out. The repertoire holds some 130,000 clones, 77% seen once, with approximately 4.5% in the top ten. Germline lookup yields CDR1 LNHNV and CDR2 YYDKDF (reference sequence). V was clipped by 1 base and J by 2 bases; unmatched bases: 5. The CDR3 is made up of 15 amino acids. The gene calls are TRBV15 and TRBJ2-7; 7 nucleotides align to TRBD1. This TCR came from a male donor in good health and CMV-seropositive. The sequenced sample consisted of PBMCs. In nucleotides, the CDR3 is TGTGCCACCAGCAGAGGGGGGACAGATACCTACGAGCAGTACTTC. This encodes CATSRGGTDTYEQYF. The whole variable domain, remainder taken from reference TRBV15 and TRBJ2-7, is DAMVIQNPRYQVTQFGKPVTLSCSQTLNHNVMYWYQQKSSQAPKLLFHYYDKDFNNEADTPDNFQSRRPNTSFCFLDIRSPGLGDTAMYLCATSRGGTDTYEQYFGPGTRLTVT.